This passage covers 15 T cell receptor beta chains from one sample sequenced in a study of control samples from healthy donors and cancer patients (dated by TCRdb to 2018 to 2021). The library was prepared using the immunoSEQ multiplex PCR assay. TCRdb retrieved this table from immuneACCESS and kept in-frame rearrangements only. Not all clones are present; in checked studies, unresolved V genes account for under half, and no reason is known for the remainder. The sample table records roughly 45,000 clones; roughly 92% of these occur just once. The leading ten clones occupy under 0.95% of the sample. The sample consisted of PBMCs. The source of these receptors is a man younger than 45 with colorectal cancer.

V is TRBV27 and J is TRBJ1-5; 7 bases match TRBD1. V lost 4 bases, J lost 5 bases, and 11 bases stayed unmatched. Germline assignment: CDR1 MNHEY and CDR2 SMNVEV (reference sequence). The CDR3 sequence is 16 residues long. CDR3 sequence: CASSSKQGPTDQPQHF. The DNA for the CDR3 is TGTGCCAGCAGTTCCAAACAGGGGCCTACCGATCAGCCCCAGCATTTT.

For this clone: This sample also contains other DNA sequences that code for the same CDR3. The chain combines TRBV27 with TRBJ1-2; D not certain. This CDR3 contains 13 residues. Deletions cut 2 bases from V and 2 bases from J, with 6 bases between. Germline values: CDR1 MNHEY, CDR2 SMNVEV (reference sequence). The CDR3 loop is CASSLGRNYGYTF. CDR3 bases: TGTGCCAGCAGTTTAGGGCGGAACTATGGCTACACCTTC.

This rearrangement joins TRBV4-2 to TRBJ1-1; possibly TRBD1 for D (5 bases). The CDR3 spans 13 residues. The germline V and J ends were trimmed by 8 bases and 7 bases, with 17 bases remaining between them. Germline-derived CDR1 and CDR2 are LGHNA and YNFKEQ. The CDR3 reads CASGPPGAREAFF. As DNA, the CDR3 is TGTGCCAGCGGCCCACCCGGGGCGCGTGAAGCTTTCTTT.

This chain links TRBV7-8 with TRBJ2-2; possibly TRBD1 or TRBD2 for D (5 bases each). Germline values: CDR1 SGHVS, CDR2 FQNEAQ. Trimming stripped 3 bases from V and 4 bases from J, with 12 bases between. The CDR3 has 15 residues. DNA of the CDR3: TGTGCCAGCAGCTTCGAGGGGCGCCTCACCGGGGAGCTGTTTTTT. The encoded protein is CASSFEGRLTGELFF.

This sequence joins TRBV6-6 and TRBJ1-2; D might be TRBD1 (5 bases). Trimming took 5 bases from V and 0 from J, leaving 19 bases between them. The CDR3 spans 17 residues. In germline, CDR1 is MNHNY, CDR2 SVGAGI (reference sequence). This CDR3 is CASSPEVGRPPNYGYTF. CDR3 nucleotide sequence: TGTGCCAGCAGTCCCGAGGTGGGGCGACCGCCTAACTATGGCTACACCTTC.

This chain joins TRBV19 and TRBJ1-2; possible D gene TRBD1, 6 bases. Trimming stripped 4 bases from V and 6 bases from J, with 18 bases between. This CDR3 has 15 residues. CDR1 is LNHDA, CDR2 SQIVND, per germline (reference sequence). DNA for the CDR3: TGTGCCAGTAGTACCCTCAGGACAGAAACTAATGGCTACACCTTC. This gives the protein CASSTLRTETNGYTF.

The genes are TRBV20-1 and TRBJ2-7; D uncertain. This CDR3 has 14 residues. V was clipped by 3 bases and J by 6 bases, with 18 bases between them. From germline, CDR1 is DFQATT and CDR2 SNEGSKA (reference sequence). The CDR3 sequence: CSASMSGRGREQYV. The CDR3 coding sequence is TGCAGTGCTAGTATGTCCGGAAGAGGCCGCGAGCAGTACGTC.

The V gene is TRBV12-5, the J gene TRBJ1-2, with TRBD1 as a possible D gene (5 bases). There are 14 residues in the CDR3. V shed 5 bases and J shed 4 bases, with 14 bases lying between them. Germline loops: CDR1 LGHNT, CDR2 FRNRAP. The CDR3 DNA follows: TGTGCTAGTGGTCCAGGGTCCAGGATCTATGGCTACACCTTC. Protein product: CASGPGSRIYGYTF.

This chain connects TRBV6-4 to TRBJ1-4; D call uncertain. Between the trimmed V and J ends, which lost 2 bases and 3 bases, there was a span of 4 bases. The CDR3 loop spans 13 amino acids. Germline V CDR1 and CDR2: MRHNA, SNTAGT. CDR3 in amino acids: CASSDQPNEKLFF. The DNA of the CDR3 is TGTGCCAGCAGTGACCAACCTAATGAAAAACTGTTTTTT.

This chain uses TRBV7-2 with TRBJ1-1; D ambiguous. Trimming took 2 bases from V and 3 from J, leaving 10 bases between them. Germline V gives CDR1 SGHTA, CDR2 FQGNSA. This CDR3 contains 14 residues. CDR3 residues: CASSLRRMDTEAFF. The CDR3 DNA reads TGTGCCAGCAGCTTAAGGAGGATGGACACTGAAGCTTTCTTT.

This clone was seen a few times. The gene calls are TRBV5-1 and TRBJ2-1, with 7 bases lining up with TRBD1. V gave up 4 bases and J gave up 5 bases; unmatched junction bases: 9. This CDR3 comprises 15 residues. Germline V gene lookup returns CDR1 SGHRS and CDR2 YFSETQ. The CDR3 DNA is TGCGCCAGCAGCGCTACGTACAGGGGAAACAATGAGCAGTTCTTC. It translates to CASSATYRGNNEQFF.

This sequence joins TRBV5-1 and TRBJ2-1; the D gene could be TRBD1 or TRBD2 (5 bases each). This CDR3 is 18 amino acids long. The germline V gene encodes CDR1 SGHRS and CDR2 YFSETQ. The germline V and J ends were trimmed by 0 bases and 9 bases, with 25 bases remaining between them. The DNA for the CDR3 is TGCGCCAGCAGCTTGGACTACACCGGGACCCTTTTCTCTGGTGAGCAGTTCTTC. Translated: CASSLDYTGTLFSGEQFF.

The chain couples TRBV18 to TRBJ2-6, with 9 bases fitting TRBD1. There are 19 residues in the CDR3. J was trimmed by 0 bases and V by 3 bases; bases with no gene match: 9. CDR1 and CDR2 (germline): KGHSH, LQKENI. The CDR3 coding sequence is TGTGCCAGCTCACCGTTTTTACAGGGGGCTCTCTCTGGGGCCAACGTCCTGACTTTC. It codes for CASSPFLQGALSGANVLTF.

The rearrangement joins TRBV3-1 (or the pseudogene TRBV3-2) to TRBJ1-2; D is possibly TRBD1 (5 bases). The germline V gene encodes CDR1 LGHDT and CDR2 YNNKEL (reference sequence). CDR3 length equals 15 residues. Deletions cut 7 bases from V and 7 bases from J, with 22 bases between. CDR3 bases: TGTGCCAGCACTCTTAGCTCCGGGGGTTTCGGTGGCTACACCTTC. Residues: CASTLSSGGFGGYTF.

The chain combines TRBV6-1 with TRBJ2-7; the D gene could be TRBD1 or TRBD2 (6 bases each). The CDR3 sequence is 15 residues long. CDR1 MNHNS and CDR2 SASEGT come from the germline V gene. V was cut by 2 bases and J by 9 bases, with 20 bases left in between. The CDR3 DNA follows: TGTGCCAGCAGTGAACGGAGGGGGGCAGGAAGTCTGCAGTACGTC. Translating it yields CASSERRGAGSLQYV.